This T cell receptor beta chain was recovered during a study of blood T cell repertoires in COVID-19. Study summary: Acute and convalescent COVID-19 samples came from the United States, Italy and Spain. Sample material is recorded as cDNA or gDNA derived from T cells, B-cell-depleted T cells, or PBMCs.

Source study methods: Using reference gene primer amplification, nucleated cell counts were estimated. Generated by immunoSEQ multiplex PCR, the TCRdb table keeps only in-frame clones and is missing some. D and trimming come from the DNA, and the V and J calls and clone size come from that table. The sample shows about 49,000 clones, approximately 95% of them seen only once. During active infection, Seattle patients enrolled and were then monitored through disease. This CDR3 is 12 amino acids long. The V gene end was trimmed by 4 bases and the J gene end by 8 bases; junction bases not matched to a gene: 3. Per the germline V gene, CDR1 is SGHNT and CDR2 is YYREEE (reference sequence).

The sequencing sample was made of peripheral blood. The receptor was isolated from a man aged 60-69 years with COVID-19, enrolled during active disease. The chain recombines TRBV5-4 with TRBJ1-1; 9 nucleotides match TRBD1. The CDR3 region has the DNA TGTGCCAGCAGCCCAGGGACAGGGGAAGCTTTCTTT. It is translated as CASSPGTGEAFF.